This T cell receptor (beta chain) came from a study of neurological immune-mediated disorders (dated 2019 in TCRdb). About the full investigation: Among the roughly 34 multiple sclerosis patients, relapsing-remitting MS was present in approximately 31 and secondary progressive MS was present in 3. Using UMI-based sequencing, the study compared peripheral blood TCR-beta repertoires from patients with HTLV-I-associated myelopathy (HAM/TSP), patients with multiple sclerosis, and healthy controls. Longitudinal samples, technical triplicates and paired sorted CD4+ and CD8+ T-cell subsets, alongside PBMC samples, were included among the approximately 110 TCR-beta libraries. Of the 68 subjects in the cohort, roughly 14 were HAM/TSP patients, some 35 were multiple sclerosis patients, and about 20 were healthy controls.

A distance of 10 bases separates the germline ends of V and J, which lose 0 bases and 3 bases respectively. Looking up the germline V gene yields CDR1 SGHRS and CDR2 YFSETQ. From the cysteine through the phenylalanine, the CDR3 covers 15 amino acids. The entry retains the CDR3 DNA only, 45 bases that are in frame from base 1. Here is what the overall study found, with its caveats: TCR clonal expansion was highest in HAM/TSP patients and lowest in MS patients, with MS patients falling below even healthy controls. No association of the MS cluster with clinical or MRI features was observed, and the need for larger cohorts was stated by the authors. Across subjects, expanded clones never shared an identical CDR3 amino acid sequence, which suggests that the TCR-beta repertoires in every group were private. Repertoires from 18 of 34 MS patients were grouped by phylogenetic analysis into a cluster of related CDR3 sequences, suggesting a possible repertoire-level signature.

cDNA synthesis used template-switch 5'RACE with a primer carrying a 10-nucleotide random unique molecular identifier tagging each TCR transcript. Each sequencing run produced over 180 million TCR-beta sequences covering 15-18 subjects. The RNeasy kit was used to extract total RNA. TCR-beta VDJ regions were amplified with primers for the TCR constant region and the 5'RACE anchor, using the KAPA Real-time Library Amplification kit. A first PCR added sample indexes and Illumina adaptors, and a second PCR then raised library yield. After purification with Ampure beads, the TCR product of roughly 650 bp was size-selected on a 2% E-gel SizeSelection system. Before pooling, libraries had their quality checked on a Bioanalyzer, their concentration measured with Qubit, and their quantity determined with the Kapa Library Quantification kit. Libraries were sequenced paired-end 2 x 150 bp on an Illumina HiSeq 2500. To increase sequence diversity, about 23-30% phiX was spiked into each library pool. On the study's bioinformatics: Quality-filtered reads were processed with the UMI-based MiGEC pipeline, which removed over 75% of raw TCR sequences during error correction. IMGT germline references were used for alignment of VDJ genes, and clonotypes were defined by a unique CDR3 amino acid sequence together with V-J genes. Clonal expansion, Shannon diversity and CDR3 relatedness were evaluated with VDJtools (CalcPairwiseDistances, ClusterSamples), while phylogenetic trees were built in CLCbio workbench. Expanded clones were defined as having at least 8 unique UMIs, based on coefficient-of-variation modelling across technical triplicates. TCRdb's own reprocessing of the public reads used fastp at Q25 and MiXCR and kept productive beta chains. Every distinct CDR3 protein forms one entry, paired with its most common genes and DNA. In this record, the V and J calls reflect TCRdb's handling and not the investigators' own analysis. This sample comprises 85,000 to 100,000 distinct CDR3 sequences, 3.5% to 4% of them detected only once. The ten largest account for 5.5% to 6.5% of the sample.

This clonotype was seen repeatedly, ten times or more. The target of this receptor is not known. Base quality data are lacking; no much larger clone is found one base away. For the unsorted PBMC libraries, 2 million PBMCs were stored in RNAlater at -80 degrees C until RNA extraction and were used to generate the libraries. Multiple sclerosis patients were enrolled in a US clinical protocol under which disease progression was evaluated by magnetic resonance imaging. PBMCs were separated from peripheral blood using Ficoll-Hypaque density gradient centrifugation and then cryopreserved in liquid nitrogen.

Sequencing was carried out using PBMCs. This TCR was recovered from a woman aged 18-29 years with multiple sclerosis. The chain uses TRBV5-1 and TRBJ1-5; the D gene assignment is ambiguous. The nucleotides read TGCGCCAGCAGCTTGGATGAGGGAATCAATCAGCCCCAGCATTTT. It translates as CASSLDEGINQPQHF.